This T cell receptor beta chain was identified in a study of OX40 agonist ivuxolimab in advanced cancers. Clones were read by immunoSEQ multiplex PCR, and TCRdb kept only the in-frame ones, dropping some. The sample shows roughly 40,000 clones, 70% to 90% of them seen only once. This CDR3 comprises 15 residues. V shed 3 bases and J shed 4 bases, with 17 bases lying between them. CDR1 is SGHDT, CDR2 YYEEEE, per germline. Sample: CD4+ or CD8+ T cells sorted from blood, taken in a trial of the OX40 agonist ivuxolimab. This TCR was sampled from an adult with an advanced solid tumor such as melanoma, head and neck, liver or kidney cancer. The V gene is TRBV5-6, the J gene TRBJ2-7, with TRBD2 as a possible D gene (6 bases). Here the CDR3 reads CASSSPSDSPYEQYF. The CDR3 DNA sequence: TGTGCCAGCAGCTCACCTAGCGATAGTCCTTACGAGCAGTACTTC.